The next 21 T cell receptor beta chains were all read from a single sample in a study of shared clonotypes between healthy human individuals. Only in-frame clones appear in the TCRdb table, and some are missing; sequencing was by immunoSEQ multiplex PCR. The sample contains 640,000 or so clones, less than 80% of which appear only once. The specimen sequenced was memory CD4+ T cells sorted from blood. Subset meaning: CD45RA-negative fraction. The receptors derive from a woman in her 30s in good health.

The chain has TRBV18 and TRBJ2-1; 12 nucleotides line up with TRBD1. Germline V lookup: CDR1 KGHSH, CDR2 LQKENI. The CDR3 loop spans 16 amino acids. Trimming cost V 4 bases and J 7 bases; bases outside gene matches: 8. The CDR3 loop is CASSLSSGQGANEQFF. CDR3 nucleotide sequence: TGTGCCAGCTCACTAAGCTCGGGACAGGGGGCGAATGAGCAGTTCTTC.

The J gene is TRBJ2-3, the V gene TRBV5-1, with D possibly TRBD1 on 5 matching bases. V dropped 4 bases and J dropped 1 base, with 13 bases sitting between them. CDR3 size: 15 residues. Germline V CDR1 and CDR2: SGHRS, YFSETQ. The CDR3 nucleotides read TGCGCCAGCAGCGTGTCAGTAGGGGGCACAGATACGCAGTATTTT. Protein: CASSVSVGGTDTQYF.

V usage is TRBV10-2 and J usage is TRBJ2-6, with TRBD2 matching 7 bases. Germline values: CDR1 WSHSY, CDR2 SAAADI. The ends lost 2 bases at V and 16 bases at J; junction bases unmatched: 8. The length of the CDR3 is 13 residues. For the CDR3, the DNA is TGCGCCAGCAGTGAGCAAGCGGGAAACGGACTGACTTTC. It encodes CASSEQAGNGLTF.

The CDR3 sequence is CASSFPRQLGYTF. In nucleotides, the CDR3 is TGTGCCAGCAGTTTCCCTAGACAGCTTGGCTACACCTTC. The rearrangement uses TRBV28 and TRBJ1-2; possible D gene TRBD1, 5 bases. V lost 3 bases to trimming and J lost 7 bases, with 12 bases between them. The CDR3 totals 13 residues. The germline gives CDR1 MDHEN, CDR2 SYDVKM.

This chain uses TRBV2 with TRBJ1-5; 7 bases fit TRBD1. The CDR3 is 17 residues long. Germline-derived CDR1 and CDR2 are SNHLY and FYNNEI. Trimming cost V 5 bases and J 2 bases; bases outside gene matches: 12. The CDR3 sequence is CASSQSTGILGNQPQHF. In DNA, the CDR3 is TGTGCCAGCAGTCAGTCGACAGGGATTCTAGGCAATCAGCCCCAGCATTTT. The full variable domain, completed using reference TRBV2 and TRBJ1-5, is EPEVTQTPSHQVTQMGQEVILRCVPISNHLYFYWYRQILGQKVEFLVSFYNNEISEKSEIFDDQFSVERPDGSNFTLKIRSTKLEDSAMYFCASSQSTGILGNQPQHFGDGTRLSIL.

The rearrangement uses TRBV28 and TRBJ1-2; D unclear. The CDR3 has 15 amino acids. The germline CDR1 and CDR2 sequences are MDHEN and SYDVKM. V lost 6 bases and J 2 bases, leaving 16 bases between the germline ends. CDR3 loop: CASRPWSRANYGYTF. Written as DNA, the CDR3 is TGTGCCAGCAGACCGTGGTCGAGGGCCAACTATGGCTACACCTTC.

The chain uses TRBV4-2 and TRBJ1-1; D not certain. Trimming shortened V by 3 bases and J by 3 bases, and 14 bases separated the two germline ends. There are 15 residues in the CDR3. Germline lookup yields CDR1 LGHNA and CDR2 YNFKEQ. CDR3 amino acids: CASSQGRTGYTEAFF. In DNA form, the CDR3 reads TGTGCCAGCAGCCAGGGTCGGACGGGATACACTGAAGCTTTCTTT.

In nucleotides, the CDR3 is TGTGCCAGCTCACCCCGGGACAGCGTAAACTATGGCTACACCTTC. Amino acid sequence: CASSPRDSVNYGYTF. The chain couples TRBV18 to TRBJ1-2, with 7 bases fitting TRBD1. The CDR3 has 15 residues. Trimming at V came to 3 bases and at J to 2 bases, leaving 6 bases not matched to a gene. CDR1 KGHSH and CDR2 LQKENI come from the germline V gene. The whole variable domain, filled in from reference TRBV18 and TRBJ1-2, reads NAGVMQNPRHLVRRRGQEARLRCSPMKGHSHVYWYRQLPEEGLKFMVYLQKENIIDESGMPKERFSAEFPKEGPSILRIQQVVRGDSAAYFCASSPRDSVNYGYTFGSGTRLTVV.

V usage is TRBV27 and J usage is TRBJ1-4, with no clear D. V was trimmed by 8 bases and J by 5 bases, leaving 18 bases between them. Germline CDR1 MNHEY, CDR2 SMNVEV (reference sequence). The CDR3 has 15 amino acids. The CDR3 sequence: CASGERGGSNEKLFF. The CDR3 DNA sequence: TGTGCCAGCGGGGAACGGGGAGGATCAAATGAAAAACTGTTTTTT.

The rearrangement uses TRBV7-9 and TRBJ2-7, with 7 bases that match TRBD1. From germline, CDR1 is SEHNR and CDR2 FQNEAQ (reference sequence). This CDR3 is 18 amino acids long. Unmatched junction bases numbered 20, after V lost 5 bases and J lost 4 bases. The chain's CDR3 is CASSPTNVETGQKYEQYF. The CDR3 DNA sequence: TGTGCCAGCAGCCCTACTAATGTCGAGACAGGGCAAAAATACGAGCAGTACTTC.

The V gene is TRBV5-6, the J gene TRBJ2-2, with 11 bases that match TRBD2. The CDR3 spans 16 residues. With 3 bases clipped from V and 7 bases from J, the junction kept 8 bases outside the gene matches. Germline V gene sequence: CDR1 SGHDT, CDR2 YYEEEE. This CDR3 is CASSWRTSGLGGELFF. The CDR3 DNA reads TGTGCCAGCAGCTGGCGGACTAGCGGGTTGGGCGGGGAGCTGTTTTTT.

V usage is TRBV29-1 and J usage is TRBJ2-7; no reliable D call. Trimming took 4 bases from V and 3 from J, leaving 16 bases between them. CDR1 SQVTM and CDR2 ANQGSEA come from the germline V gene. The CDR3 length is 14 residues. The CDR3 reads CSVVTPAPYYEQYF. The CDR3 DNA reads TGCAGCGTTGTAACCCCGGCACCCTACTACGAGCAGTACTTC.

The V call is TRBV7-2, the J call TRBJ2-7; the match to TRBD1 covers 7 bases. CDR1 SGHTA and CDR2 FQGNSA come from the germline V gene. This CDR3 is 16 amino acids long. V trimming: 1 base; J trimming: 1 base; junction bases outside the gene matches: 7. The CDR3 bases are TGTGCCAGCAGCTTAGGGCAGGGGGTGTTATCCTACGAGCAGTACTTC. This gives the protein CASSLGQGVLSYEQYF.

On this clone itself: A much larger clone lies one base from this, so it may be a read error. Distinct nucleotide sequences in the sample also encode this CDR3. The chain links TRBV19 to TRBJ2-3; no firm D call. V gave up 4 bases and J gave up 3 bases, with 2 bases separating them. This CDR3 region has 11 residues. Germline CDR1 reads LNHDA; CDR2 reads SQIVND (reference sequence). The CDR3 here is CASSTTDTQYF. The DNA for the CDR3 is TGTGCCAGTAGTACAACAGATACGCAGTATTTT.

This clone has just a few counts. The V call is TRBV11-2, the J call TRBJ2-3; D unclear. The CDR3 totals 15 residues. Germline assignment: CDR1 SGHAT and CDR2 FQNNGV. The V end lost 1 base, the J end lost 3 bases, and 11 bases lay between the germline ends. CDR3 region: CASSLVLHVTDTQYF. CDR3 DNA: TGTGCCAGCAGCTTAGTACTCCATGTGACAGATACGCAGTATTTT.

The genes are TRBV23-1 and TRBJ2-2, with D possibly being TRBD1 or TRBD2 (6 bases each). TRBV23-1 carries the ORF label, with uncertain function. V was cut by 0 bases and J by 5 bases, with 13 bases left in between. The CDR3 is 16 amino acids. The CDR3 loop is CASSQSRRGGTGELFF. CDR3 DNA: TGCGCCAGCAGTCAATCGCGCAGGGGAGGAACCGGGGAGCTGTTTTTT.

The rearrangement uses TRBV6-1 and TRBJ1-5; no clear D. The CDR3 totals 14 residues. CDR1 and CDR2 (germline): MNHNS, SASEGT. Trimming shortened V by 5 bases and J by 1 base, and 9 bases separated the two germline ends. The CDR3 sequence is CASSPRGSNQPQHF. In nucleotides, the CDR3 is TGTGCCAGCAGTCCCCGGGGAAGCAATCAGCCCCAGCATTTT.

The CDR3 nucleotides read TGTGCCAGCAGTTACTCTTCAGCGGGAGGGCTAAATGAGCAGTTCTTC. It specifies CASSYSSAGGLNEQFF. V is TRBV6-6 and J is TRBJ2-1; 10 positions agree with TRBD2. V lost 0 bases, J lost 7 bases, and 6 bases stayed unmatched. The CDR3 totals 16 residues. CDR1 MNHNY and CDR2 SVGAGI come from the germline V gene (reference sequence).

V usage is TRBV7-2 and J usage is TRBJ2-1, with D unclear. This CDR3 is built from 18 residues. Between the trimmed V and J ends, which lost 5 bases and 0 bases, there was a span of 20 bases. CDR1 is SGHTA, CDR2 FQGNSA, per germline. DNA for the CDR3: TGTGCCAGCAGCCAGAGCCGGCACGCGGCTCGCTCCTACAATGAGCAGTTCTTC. Its protein is CASSQSRHAARSYNEQFF.

The V gene is TRBV10-1, the J gene TRBJ1-1; TRBD1 is a possible D gene (6 bases). The V gene lost 4 bases and the J gene lost 5 bases, with 14 bases spanning the gap. In germline, CDR1 is WNHNN, CDR2 SYGVQD (reference sequence). This CDR3 has 14 amino acids. In nucleotides, the CDR3 is TGCGCCAGCAGTGTTCGGGGGCAGGGAACTGAAGCTTTCTTT. It yields the protein CASSVRGQGTEAFF.

The chain has TRBV19 and TRBJ1-5; no firm D call. Trimming took 1 base from V and 1 from J, leaving 8 bases between them. The CDR3 has 15 amino acids. In germline, CDR1 is LNHDA, CDR2 SQIVND (reference sequence). For the CDR3, the DNA is TGTGCCAGTAGTATAGCTGCGAAAAGCAATCAGCCCCAGCATTTT. It encodes CASSIAAKSNQPQHF.